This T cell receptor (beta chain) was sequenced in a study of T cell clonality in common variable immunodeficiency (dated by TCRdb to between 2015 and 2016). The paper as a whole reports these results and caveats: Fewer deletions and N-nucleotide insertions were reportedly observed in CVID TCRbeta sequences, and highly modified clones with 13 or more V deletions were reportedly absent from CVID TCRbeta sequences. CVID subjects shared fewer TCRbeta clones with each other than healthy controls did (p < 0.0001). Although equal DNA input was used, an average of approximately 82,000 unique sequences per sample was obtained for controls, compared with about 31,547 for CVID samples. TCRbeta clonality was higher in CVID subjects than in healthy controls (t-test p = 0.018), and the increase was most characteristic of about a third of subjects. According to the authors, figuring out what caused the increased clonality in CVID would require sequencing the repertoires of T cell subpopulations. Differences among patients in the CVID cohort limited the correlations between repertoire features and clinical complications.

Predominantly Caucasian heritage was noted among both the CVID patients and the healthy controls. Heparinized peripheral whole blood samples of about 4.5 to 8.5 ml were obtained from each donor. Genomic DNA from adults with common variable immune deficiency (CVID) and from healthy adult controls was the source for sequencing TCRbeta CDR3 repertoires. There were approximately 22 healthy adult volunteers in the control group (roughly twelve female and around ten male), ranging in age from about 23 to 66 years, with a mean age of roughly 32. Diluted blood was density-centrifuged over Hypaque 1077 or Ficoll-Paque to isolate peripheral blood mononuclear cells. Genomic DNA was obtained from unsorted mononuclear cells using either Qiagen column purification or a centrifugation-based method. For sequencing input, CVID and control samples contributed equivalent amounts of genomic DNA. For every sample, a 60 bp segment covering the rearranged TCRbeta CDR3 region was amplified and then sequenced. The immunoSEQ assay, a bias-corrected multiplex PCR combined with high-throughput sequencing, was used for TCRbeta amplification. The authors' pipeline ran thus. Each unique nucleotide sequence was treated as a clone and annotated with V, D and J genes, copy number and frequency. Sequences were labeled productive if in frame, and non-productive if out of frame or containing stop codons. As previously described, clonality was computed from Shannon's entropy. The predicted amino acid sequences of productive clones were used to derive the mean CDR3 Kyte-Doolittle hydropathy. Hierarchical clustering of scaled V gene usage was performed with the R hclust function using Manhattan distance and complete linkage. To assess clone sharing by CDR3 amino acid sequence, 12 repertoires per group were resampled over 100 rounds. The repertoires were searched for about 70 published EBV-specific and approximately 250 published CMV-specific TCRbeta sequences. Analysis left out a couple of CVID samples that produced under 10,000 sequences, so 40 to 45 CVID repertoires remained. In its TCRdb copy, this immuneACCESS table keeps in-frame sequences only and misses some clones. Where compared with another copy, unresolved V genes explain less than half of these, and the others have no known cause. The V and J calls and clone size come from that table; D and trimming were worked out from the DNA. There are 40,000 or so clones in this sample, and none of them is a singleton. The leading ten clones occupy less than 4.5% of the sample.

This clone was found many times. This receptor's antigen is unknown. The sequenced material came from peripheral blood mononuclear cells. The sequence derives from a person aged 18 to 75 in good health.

The sequenced CDR3 bases are TGTGCCAGCAGCCGGACAGGGCTTCTGGAGACG. Translated, it gives CASSRTGLLET. The entire CDR3 protein reads CASSRTGLLETQYF. The rearranged segments are TRBV6-2 or TRBV6-3 and TRBJ2-3, and 8 junctional nucleotides match TRBD1. The read terminates 3 residues ahead of where the CDR3 ends, so the germline J gene completes it. Spanning cysteine to phenylalanine, the CDR3 consists of 14 amino acids. Shown are 33 bases from within the CDR3, in frame from base 1. Taken from the germline V gene, the CDR1 and CDR2 loops are MNHEY and SVGEGT.